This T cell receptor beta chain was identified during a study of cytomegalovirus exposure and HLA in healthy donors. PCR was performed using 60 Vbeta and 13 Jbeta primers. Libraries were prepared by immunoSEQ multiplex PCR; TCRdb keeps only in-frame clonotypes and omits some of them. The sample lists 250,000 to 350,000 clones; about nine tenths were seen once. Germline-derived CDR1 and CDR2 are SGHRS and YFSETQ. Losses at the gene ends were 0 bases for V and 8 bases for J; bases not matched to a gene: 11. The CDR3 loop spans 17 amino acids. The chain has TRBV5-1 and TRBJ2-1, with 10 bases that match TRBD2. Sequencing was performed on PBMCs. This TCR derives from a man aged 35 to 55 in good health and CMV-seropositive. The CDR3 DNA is TGCGCCAGCAGCTTGGGGACTAGCGGTAAAGGGCGCCATGAGCAGTTCTTC. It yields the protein CASSLGTSGKGRHEQFF. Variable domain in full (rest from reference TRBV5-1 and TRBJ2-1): KAGVTQTPRYLIKTRGQQVTLSCSPISGHRSVSWYQQTPGQGLQFLFEYFSETQRNKGNFPGRFSGRQFSNSRSEMNVSTLELGDSALYLCASSLGTSGKGRHEQFFGPGTRLTVL.